A selection of T cell receptor beta chains follows, all from one sample in a study of T cell repertoires in cytomegalovirus infection. TCRdb re-analysed the reads in MiXCR, keeping a single row per CDR3 protein. The sample yields almost 500,000 distinct CDR3 sequences, about 11% seen once. The material sequenced was PBMCs. These receptors all come from a human donor in good health (CMV status not recorded). Some clones in this sample may be carry-over from other donors' samples. Each CDR3 is given with its conserved first and last residue. Fields, in order: CDR3 DNA, CDR3 protein, CDR3 length, clone size, V gene, J gene, D gene. A D gene is named only where the DNA matches it firmly. Clone size is shown for a subset of rows, as once, few, many or a class of expanded clone.

DNA: TGTGCCAGCAGCTATTGGGACAGAGGCGGCTACACCTTC
CDR3: CASSYWDRGGYTF
length: 13
size: many
V: TRBV7-9
J: TRBJ1-2
D: TRBD1

DNA: TGTGCCAGCAGCCCCCAAGGGGGGGGAAAGGAGACCCAGTACTTC
CDR3: CASSPQGGGKETQYF
length: 15
size: many
V: TRBV7-9
J: TRBJ2-5
D: -

DNA: TGTGCCGGGTCACTAGCGGGAGAACATACGCAGTATTTT
CDR3: CAGSLAGEHTQYF
length: 13
size: many
V: TRBV25-1
J: TRBJ2-3
D: TRBD2

DNA: TGTGCCAGCAGCCAACTGGGGGGACAGGGCTACGAGCAGTACTTC
CDR3: CASSQLGGQGYEQYF
length: 15
size: many
V: TRBV4-2
J: TRBJ2-7
D: TRBD1

DNA: TGTGCCAGCAGACCCGGGGGGGAGTCTGGCACCGGGGAGCTGTTTTTT
CDR3: CASRPGGESGTGELFF
length: 16
size: many
V: TRBV28
J: TRBJ2-2
D: TRBD2

DNA: TGTGCCAGTGAAACTCCGGGACTAGCGGGAAATGAGCAGTTCTTC
CDR3: CASETPGLAGNEQFF
length: 15
size: many
V: TRBV19
J: TRBJ2-1
D: TRBD2

DNA: TGTGCCAGCAGTTTAAAGACAAGGCAGGGACTCAGGTACTTC
CDR3: CASSLKTRQGLRYF
length: 14
size: many
V: TRBV27
J: TRBJ2-5
D: -

DNA: TGTGCCAGCAGACTCCCGGAGGGGGGCGAGCAGTACTTC
CDR3: CASRLPEGGEQYF
length: 13
size: -
V: TRBV6-6
J: TRBJ2-7
D: -

DNA: TGCAGTGCTAGAGGTCGGACAGGTGGACTGTTTTTT
CDR3: CSARGRTGGLFF
length: 12
size: -
V: TRBV20-1
J: TRBJ1-4
D: TRBD1

DNA: TGTGCCAGCAGCTTAGTAGCCGACTCCTACGAGCAGTACTTC
CDR3: CASSLVADSYEQYF
length: 14
size: many
V: TRBV11-2
J: TRBJ2-7
D: -

DNA: TGTGCCGGCAGCTTAGGTTTTGGGGACACTGAAGCTTTCTTT
CDR3: CAGSLGFGDTEAFF
length: 14
size: -
V: TRBV11-2
J: TRBJ1-1
D: -

DNA: TGTGCCACCAGCGTGGACAGGTTTGTCTACGAGCAGTACTTC
CDR3: CATSVDRFVYEQYF
length: 14
size: many
V: TRBV27
J: TRBJ2-7
D: TRBD1

DNA: TGTGCCAGCAGTGTGGACCTCTCCACAGATACGCAGTATTTT
CDR3: CASSVDLSTDTQYF
length: 14
size: many
V: TRBV6-4
J: TRBJ2-3
D: -

DNA: TGTGCCAGCAGTTTATTTCTAGCGGACAGCTCCTACGAGCAGTACTTC
CDR3: CASSLFLADSSYEQYF
length: 16
size: many
V: TRBV28
J: TRBJ2-7
D: -

DNA: TGTGCCAGCAGCCCAGGGGGGGGGCCCCAGCATTTT
CDR3: CASSPGGGPQHF
length: 12
size: few
V: TRBV12-3/TRBV12-4
J: TRBJ1-5
D: TRBD1

DNA: TGTGCCAGCAGCTCTAGACAGGGCTCCTACAATGAGCAGTTCTTC
CDR3: CASSSRQGSYNEQFF
length: 15
size: many
V: TRBV7-9
J: TRBJ2-1
D: TRBD1

DNA: TGTGCCAGCAGCCAGGACCAGGTCGCCGGGGAGCTGTTTTTT
CDR3: CASSQDQVAGELFF
length: 14
size: many
V: TRBV28
J: TRBJ2-2
D: -

DNA: TGTGCCAGCAGTTTCAACCAGGGGAGGGCAGATACGCAGTATTTT
CDR3: CASSFNQGRADTQYF
length: 15
size: many
V: TRBV28
J: TRBJ2-3
D: -

DNA: TGTGCCAGCAGCTTGGAGGTTAGCTTGAGCGAGCAGTACTTC
CDR3: CASSLEVSLSEQYF
length: 14
size: few
V: TRBV5-4
J: TRBJ2-7
D: -

DNA: TGTGCCAGCAGTGAATTCGGCACAGGGGACTCCTACGAGCAGTACTTC
CDR3: CASSEFGTGDSYEQYF
length: 16
size: -
V: TRBV25-1
J: TRBJ2-7
D: TRBD1

DNA: TGTGCCAGTAAACCGAGCTTTGGCAATCAGCCCCAGCATTTT
CDR3: CASKPSFGNQPQHF
length: 14
size: many
V: TRBV19
J: TRBJ1-5
D: -

DNA: TGTGCCAGCAGTTTTGTCCCGAATCGGGCCCAGCATTTT
CDR3: CASSFVPNRAQHF
length: 13
size: many
V: TRBV12-3/TRBV12-4
J: TRBJ1-5
D: -

DNA: TGTGCCAGCAGCCCCACACGGACTAGCGGGTCCACAGATACGCAGTATTTT
CDR3: CASSPTRTSGSTDTQYF
length: 17
size: many
V: TRBV11-1
J: TRBJ2-3
D: TRBD2

DNA: TGTGCCAGCAGGAAAATACAGGGCAATGAGCAGTTCTTC
CDR3: CASRKIQGNEQFF
length: 13
size: many
V: TRBV12-3/TRBV12-4
J: TRBJ2-1
D: -

DNA: TGTGCCACCGAAGCGACAGGGAGCGGCTACACCTTC
CDR3: CATEATGSGYTF
length: 12
size: -
V: TRBV9
J: TRBJ1-2
D: TRBD1

DNA: TGCGCCAGCAGCGTACTAGCGGATGCTACCTACGAGCAGTACTTC
CDR3: CASSVLADATYEQYF
length: 15
size: -
V: TRBV5-1
J: TRBJ2-7
D: TRBD2

DNA: TGTGCCAGCACCTCGGCGGCCGGCCTACCAAAACTGTTTTTT
CDR3: CASTSAAGLPKLFF
length: 14
size: many
V: TRBV7-2
J: TRBJ1-4
D: -

DNA: TGTGCCAGCAGCTCTACGACTAGTCGCTACGAGCAGTACTTC
CDR3: CASSSTTSRYEQYF
length: 14
size: -
V: TRBV11-2
J: TRBJ2-7
D: -

DNA: TGCGCCAGCAGCCAAAGTGACAGGGGGCTTGATGGCTACACCTTC
CDR3: CASSQSDRGLDGYTF
length: 15
size: few
V: TRBV4-1
J: TRBJ1-2
D: TRBD1

DNA: TGCAGCGTCCGAAGCGGGAGTACCTACAATGAGCAGTTCTTC
CDR3: CSVRSGSTYNEQFF
length: 14
size: -
V: TRBV29-1
J: TRBJ2-1
D: TRBD2

DNA: TGCGCCAGCAGCTTGGAGACTAGCAATGAGCAGTTCTTC
CDR3: CASSLETSNEQFF
length: 13
size: -
V: TRBV5-1
J: TRBJ2-1
D: -

DNA: TGTGCCAGCAGCACCCCCGGCCCTACTGAAGCTTTCTTT
CDR3: CASSTPGPTEAFF
length: 13
size: -
V: TRBV5-4
J: TRBJ1-1
D: -

DNA: TGTGCCAGCAGGTCGTCAGGGGTGGAAGAGACCCAGTACTTC
CDR3: CASRSSGVEETQYF
length: 14
size: -
V: TRBV5-5
J: TRBJ2-5
D: -

DNA: TGTGCCAGCAGCCCTGGACAGGGGATAACAGATACGCAGTATTTT
CDR3: CASSPGQGITDTQYF
length: 15
size: few
V: TRBV7-3
J: TRBJ2-3
D: TRBD1

DNA: TGTGCCAGCAGTCCTACCTTTCCCTACGAGCAGTACTTC
CDR3: CASSPTFPYEQYF
length: 13
size: many
V: TRBV28
J: TRBJ2-7
D: -

DNA: TGTGCCATCAGTGAGTCTCAGGGGACCCAATCACCCCTCCACTTT
CDR3: CAISESQGTQSPLHF
length: 15
size: -
V: TRBV10-3
J: TRBJ1-6
D: -

DNA: TGCAGTGCATCAAAGCGAGGGACGGGCGCCAAAAACATTCAGTACTTC
CDR3: CSASKRGTGAKNIQYF
length: 16
size: few
V: TRBV20-1
J: TRBJ2-4
D: -

DNA: TGTGCCAGCAGCTTAGGAGTCAAGGAATTTGGAAACACCATATATTTT
CDR3: CASSLGVKEFGNTIYF
length: 16
size: -
V: TRBV7-9
J: TRBJ1-3
D: -

DNA: TGCAGCGCCGGACAGGGGGAGGGTAGCAATCAGCCCCAGCATTTT
CDR3: CSAGQGEGSNQPQHF
length: 15
size: -
V: TRBV29-1
J: TRBJ1-5
D: TRBD1

DNA: TGTGCCAGCAGCTTACGTTTTCAGGGGAGAGAGACCCAGTACTTC
CDR3: CASSLRFQGRETQYF
length: 15
size: many
V: TRBV7-7
J: TRBJ2-5
D: -

DNA: TGCAGCGTCTCCACTAGCGGGAGGGCCACAGGAAATGAGCAGTTCTTC
CDR3: CSVSTSGRATGNEQFF
length: 16
size: many
V: TRBV29-1
J: TRBJ2-1
D: TRBD2

DNA: TGCAGTGCTACCTCCGGACTAGCGGGAGTCCCGACGAACACCGGGGAGCTGTTTTTT
CDR3: CSATSGLAGVPTNTGELFF
length: 19
size: -
V: TRBV20-1
J: TRBJ2-2
D: TRBD2

DNA: TGCGCCAGCGGGATGAACTCCTACGAGCAGTACTTC
CDR3: CASGMNSYEQYF
length: 12
size: -
V: TRBV5-1
J: TRBJ2-7
D: -

DNA: TGTGCCAGCAGCTTGGGGGCGGGGAGCTCCTACGAGCAGTACTTC
CDR3: CASSLGAGSSYEQYF
length: 15
size: many
V: TRBV5-4
J: TRBJ2-7
D: -

DNA: TGTGCCAGCAGCTTGCTTATAGCGGGGGGGGGCACAGATACGCAGTATTTT
CDR3: CASSLLIAGGGTDTQYF
length: 17
size: -
V: TRBV5-4
J: TRBJ2-3
D: TRBD2

DNA: TGTGCCAGCAGCCGTAGCGGGGGGGCAGATACGCAGTATTTT
CDR3: CASSRSGGADTQYF
length: 14
size: many
V: TRBV7-2
J: TRBJ2-3
D: TRBD2

DNA: TGTGCCAGCAGCTTAGAGGGGCTGGTCAGCTCCTTT
CDR3: CASSLEGLVSSF
length: 12
size: many
V: TRBV7-2
J: TRBJ1-1
D: -

DNA: TGTGCCAGCGTAGTGAGCGGGAGCATTGTTGAGCAGTTCTTC
CDR3: CASVVSGSIVEQFF
length: 14
size: many
V: TRBV6-2/TRBV6-3
J: TRBJ2-1
D: TRBD2

DNA: TGTGCCAGCAGTGAACTAGCGGGAGGTCCCACAGATACGCAGTATTTT
CDR3: CASSELAGGPTDTQYF
length: 16
size: many
V: TRBV6-1
J: TRBJ2-3
D: TRBD2

DNA: TGTGCCAGCACCCTCGGGGGGGTTTACTATGGCTACACCTTC
CDR3: CASTLGGVYYGYTF
length: 14
size: few
V: TRBV9
J: TRBJ1-2
D: -

DNA: TGTGCCAGCAGAGGGACCGGGGGGGCGGGGGAGCAGTACTTC
CDR3: CASRGTGGAGEQYF
length: 14
size: few
V: TRBV12-3/TRBV12-4
J: TRBJ2-7
D: TRBD2

DNA: TGTGCCAGCAGTTACTCGTCGGGTTACTCTGGAAACACCATATATTTT
CDR3: CASSYSSGYSGNTIYF
length: 16
size: many
V: TRBV12-3/TRBV12-4
J: TRBJ1-3
D: -

DNA: TGTGCCAGCAGTTTATCAAGAGGGGGGCATCAGCCCCAGCATTTT
CDR3: CASSLSRGGHQPQHF
length: 15
size: many
V: TRBV27
J: TRBJ1-5
D: -

DNA: TGTGCCAGCAGCGCCTGGACAGTTGAAGGCTACACCTTC
CDR3: CASSAWTVEGYTF
length: 13
size: many
V: TRBV7-9
J: TRBJ1-2
D: -

DNA: TGCAGTGCTAGAGATCAGGGGCGGGGCGGTAGCAATCAGCCCCAGCATTTT
CDR3: CSARDQGRGGSNQPQHF
length: 17
size: many
V: TRBV20-1
J: TRBJ1-5
D: -